This TCR beta chain was captured by sequencing in a study of post-analysis software for immune sequencing data. Points from the study as a whole: Elevated frequency relative to controls characterized about 5 TRBV segments in patients, TRBV5-6, TRBV5-1 and TRBV20-1 among them.

Prepared libraries of TCR beta cDNA carried unique molecular identifiers. Input populations of roughly 0.85 to 11 million T cells gave rise to around 480,000 cDNA molecules. MiXCR, applied by TCRdb to the PCR reads, yields one record per CDR3 protein. Of approximately 630,000 distinct CDR3 sequences listed, over 45% are singletons. This clonotype appeared a few times. What it binds is unknown. From germline, CDR1 is DFQATT and CDR2 SNEGSKA (reference sequence). The V and J ends lost 1 base and 5 bases, in that order; junction bases with no gene match: 10. CDR3 length: 16 residues. The TCR comes from a girl under 10 years old with multiple sclerosis. The rearrangement links TRBV20-1 to TRBJ2-1; TRBD2 matches at 8 bases. Sequencing used blood. The CDR3: CSARVFLAGVNNEQFF. For the CDR3, the DNA is TGCAGTGCTAGAGTATTTCTAGCGGGCGTTAACAATGAGCAGTTCTTC.